A selection of T cell receptor beta chains follows, all from one sample in a study of control samples from healthy donors and cancer patients. TCRdb's table, derived via immunoSEQ multiplex PCR, lists solely in-frame clones and lacks some. The sample yields over 150,000 clones, approximately 96% seen once. Material: blood. The receptors derive from a young woman in good health. Both conserved end residues are trimmed from each CDR3.

TRBJ1-1 TRBV28 ASSLSGYTEAF
TRBJ1-5 TRBV3-1/TRBV3-2 ASSQEAGGQPQH
TRBJ1-4 TRBV5-1 ASSLDTQNEKLF
TRBJ1-1 TRBV6-5 ASTGEFGYTEAF
TRBJ2-7 TRBV6-6 ASSSGYGSYEQY
TRBJ2-2 TRBV5-1 ASSLGGTGELF
TRBJ1-1 TRBV4-1 ASSHGQGSYTEAF
TRBJ2-3 TRBV2 ASSEGRGGTDTQY
TRBJ1-6 TRBV28 ASSPAGQVGSPLH
TRBJ1-2 TRBV6-5 ASSRDRESGYT
TRBJ1-1 TRBV2 ASRRGRGSTEAF
TRBJ2-2 TRBV19 ASSLGQGGSTGELF
TRBJ1-6 TRBV6-5 ASSRSRYNSPLH
TRBJ1-3 TRBV7-9 ASSLAWGAGNTIY
TRBJ1-2 TRBV7-8 ASSTRDRSYGYT
TRBJ2-1 TRBV5-8 ASSLRGTSGLLDEQF
TRBJ2-2 TRBV13 ASSRYSRVNTGELF
TRBJ2-1 TRBV29-1 SADQAGVGGSEQF
TRBJ2-7 TRBV6-1 ASSEIRTGDYEQY
TRBJ2-5 TRBV29-1 SKLGQGTQY
TRBJ1-2 TRBV19 ASRSGEWAIYGYT
TRBJ2-7 TRBV3-1/TRBV3-2 ASSQNRLAGGEDYEQY